Reported below is one T cell receptor (beta chain). The source of the sample is a study of blood T cell repertoires in COVID-19. The germline CDR1 and CDR2 sequences are KGHSH and LQKENI. Trimming took off 2 bases at V and 1 base at J, with 11 bases between the two ends. This CDR3 spans 15 amino acids. Profiled with immunoSEQ multiplex PCR; TCRdb holds only in-frame clones, not every one. The sample has 270,000 or so clones; around 82% are singletons. The sequenced sample consisted of peripheral blood. The TCR originated in a woman aged 18-29 years with acute or convalescent COVID-19. The rearrangement uses TRBV18 and TRBJ1-1, with D possibly being TRBD1 (5 bases). CDR3 amino acids: CASSPKPTENTEAFF. CDR3 DNA sequence: TGTGCCAGCTCACCAAAGCCGACAGAGAACACTGAAGCTTTCTTT.